These 19 T cell receptor beta chains were sequenced from one sample in a study of neurological immune-mediated disorders. In TCRdb, the 5' RACE reads were re-called with MiXCR into one record per CDR3 protein. The table lists 18,000 or so distinct CDR3 sequences, around 15% of them singletons. The sequenced sample was CD4+ T cells from blood. These receptors were obtained from a woman aged 55-69 years with HTLV-1-associated myelopathy (HAM/TSP).

This clonotype was seen at least ten times. V is TRBV6-2 or TRBV6-3 and J is TRBJ1-1, with a weak D call TRBD1 (5 bases). Trimming took 4 bases from V and 9 from J, leaving 15 bases between them. The CDR3 sequence is 13 residues long. CDR1 is MNHEY, CDR2 SVGEGT, per germline. The CDR3 protein is CASSFPGTYQAFF. CDR3 coding DNA: TGTGCCAGCAGTTTCCCTGGGACTTACCAAGCTTTCTTT.

This clonotype came up many times. The CDR3 protein is CASSPDTFNEKLFF. Here the CDR3 DNA reads TGTGCCAGCAGCCCCGACACGTTTAATGAAAAACTGTTTTTT. The chain employs TRBV7-2 and TRBJ1-4; D ambiguous. Germline V CDR1 and CDR2: SGHTA, FQGNSA. This CDR3 is built from 14 residues. Deletions cut 5 bases from V and 4 bases from J, with 11 bases between.

This clonotype is labeled large. The chain is built from TRBV29-1 and TRBJ2-3, with 7 bases lining up with TRBD2. The germline V gene encodes CDR1 SQVTM and CDR2 ANQGSEA. V dropped 8 bases and J dropped 4; count of bases not matched to a gene: 9. This CDR3 is built from 13 residues. CDR3 sequence: CSFRAGPADTQYF. The DNA for the CDR3 is TGCAGCTTTAGAGCGGGACCAGCAGATACGCAGTATTTT.

At least ten counts were recorded for this clonotype. The V call is TRBV20-1, the J call TRBJ2-5; D uncertain. Germline CDR1 is DFQATT and CDR2 is SNEGSKA (reference sequence). The CDR3 runs to 11 residues. V gave up 2 bases and J gave up 3 bases, with 4 bases separating them. Here the CDR3 DNA reads TGCAGTGCTAGAAGGGAAGAGACCCAGTACTTC. This sequence encodes CSARREETQYF.

This clonotype is medium-sized by share. The genes are TRBV25-1 and TRBJ2-1; D perhaps matches TRBD2 (6 bases). The germline V gene has CDR1 MGHDK and CDR2 SYGVNS. CDR3 size: 18 residues. V shed 4 bases and J shed 2 bases, with 21 bases lying between them. CDR3 in amino acids: CASSGSGTFSGPYNEQFF. DNA for the CDR3: TGTGCCAGCAGTGGCTCCGGGACTTTTTCTGGGCCCTACAATGAGCAGTTCTTC.

This clonotype has ten or more counts. The chain has TRBV12-5 and TRBJ2-7; perhaps TRBD1 as D (6 bases). This CDR3 contains 14 residues. The germline V gene has CDR1 LGHNT and CDR2 FRNRAP. V shed 1 base and J shed 7 bases, with 14 bases lying between them. The CDR3 region is CASGLESGAGEQYF. CDR3 nucleotides: TGTGCTAGTGGTTTGGAATCAGGGGCGGGTGAGCAGTACTTC.

This clonotype counts as medium-sized. The chain couples TRBV20-1 to TRBJ2-6; D uncertain. Per the germline V gene, CDR1 is DFQATT and CDR2 is SNEGSKA (reference sequence). V dropped 3 bases and J dropped 0 bases, with 3 bases sitting between them. The CDR3 runs 13 residues. CDR3 residues: CSASGSGANVLTF. CDR3 in DNA: TGCAGTGCTAGTGGCTCTGGGGCCAACGTCCTGACTTTC.

This clonotype is medium-sized within its sample. V gene TRBV10-2 combines with J gene TRBJ2-1, with 10 bases that match TRBD2. The CDR3 sequence is 13 residues long. Germline loops: CDR1 WSHSY, CDR2 SAAADI. The ends lost 7 bases at V and 9 bases at J; junction bases unmatched: 6. The DNA of the CDR3 is TGCGCCAGCACCCTAGCGGGAGCGGGTGAGCAGTTCTTC. Translated: CASTLAGAGEQFF.

The sample holds many counts of this clonotype. The genes are TRBV15 and TRBJ2-7, with D possibly TRBD2 on 6 matching bases. Germline-derived CDR1 and CDR2 are LNHNV and YYDKDF (reference sequence). This CDR3 has 16 residues. Trimming pared 3 bases from V and 1 base from J, leaving 16 bases between. The CDR3 loop is CATSSKVVAVSYEQYF. The CDR3 DNA follows: TGTGCCACCAGCAGTAAGGTGGTAGCGGTATCCTACGAGCAGTACTTC.

As concerns this clonotype: One end of the junction fails to match germline, which may point to a read error. The chain recombines TRBV20-1 with TRBJ2-7; 9 bases are a match to TRBD2. The CDR3 has 13 residues. The germline V gene has CDR1 DFQATT and CDR2 SNEGSKA (reference sequence). DNA for the CDR3: TGCAGTGCTACCCGGCGGGGGGGGATCTACGAGCAGTTC. It specifies CSATRRGGIYEQF.

In its sample, this clonotype ranks as medium-sized. This chain joins TRBV5-5 and TRBJ1-5; unclear D gene. V was shortened by 0 bases and J by 5 bases, with 6 bases between the two germline ends. This CDR3 is 13 amino acids long. The germline CDR1 and CDR2 sequences are SGHKS and YYEKEE (reference sequence). CDR3 sequence reads: CASSLDSYQPQHF. CDR3 sequence (DNA): TGTGCCAGCAGCTTGGACTCTTATCAGCCCCAGCATTTT.

This clonotype is labeled as medium-sized (0.01 to 0.1%). Written as DNA, the CDR3 is TGCAGTGCTAGGGAAGGGTCAACAAATACGCAGTATTTT. Encoded protein: CSAREGSTNTQYF. This chain links TRBV20-1 with TRBJ2-3; D is uncertain. Germline values: CDR1 DFQATT, CDR2 SNEGSKA (reference sequence). The CDR3 is 13 amino acids. Trimming took 3 bases from V and 7 from J, leaving 14 bases between them.

This clonotype was observed at least ten times. The CDR3 sequence: CSAGAPGLIGDTQYF. The CDR3 DNA reads TGCAGTGCCGGGGCACCGGGACTCATTGGCGATACGCAGTATTTT. The genes are TRBV20-1 and TRBJ2-3; possibly TRBD2 for D (6 bases). This CDR3 spans 15 amino acids. V was clipped by 6 bases and J by 6 bases, with 22 bases between them. Germline CDR1 DFQATT, CDR2 SNEGSKA (reference sequence).

Remarks on this clonotype: Because the CDR3's place on the DNA is in doubt, the DNA is left out and the CDR3 is given as listed by TCRdb. This chain links TRBV12-3 or TRBV12-4 with TRBJ2-7; the table's D call, TRBD2, was not checked against the DNA. The CDR3 is 21 residues long, ends included. This CDR3 is CASSFYICSATRRGGIYEQYF.

This clonotype is medium-sized within its sample. V usage is TRBV7-2 and J usage is TRBJ2-1; D unresolved. The CDR3 length is 12 residues. Trimming pared 5 bases from V and 9 bases from J, leaving 11 bases between. The germline gives CDR1 SGHTA, CDR2 FQGNSA. CDR3 in amino acids: CASSPMGIEQFF. CDR3 DNA: TGTGCCAGCAGCCCAATGGGTATTGAGCAGTTCTTC.

This clonotype was seen repeatedly, ten times or more. The genes are TRBV20-1 and TRBJ2-2, with D perhaps TRBD1 (5 bases). The V gene's germline CDR1 is DFQATT and CDR2 SNEGSKA (reference sequence). The CDR3 contains 13 residues. V dropped 2 bases and J dropped 6 bases, with 10 bases sitting between them. The CDR3 loop is CSARQGFAGELFF. The CDR3, as DNA: TGCAGTGCTAGACAGGGTTTTGCCGGGGAGCTGTTTTTT.

The CDR3 protein is CASSLAGREAFF. Written as DNA, the CDR3 is TGTGCCAGCAGCCTGGCAGGTCGTGAAGCTTTCTTT. The V call is TRBV3-1, the J call TRBJ1-1; D is undetermined. The CDR3 runs to 12 residues. The V gene's germline CDR1 is LGHDT and CDR2 YNNKEL (reference sequence). The V end was cut by 4 bases, the J end by 7 bases, with 10 bases between.

This clonotype was seen at least ten times. V is TRBV19 and J is TRBJ2-1, with 14 bases fitting TRBD2. Germline CDR1 reads LNHDA; CDR2 reads SQIVND (reference sequence). This CDR3 comprises 14 residues. J gave up 9 bases and V 7 bases, and 5 bases lay outside the gene matches. As DNA, the CDR3 is TGTGCCAGTACCAGACTAGCGGGGGGGCTTGAGCAGTTCTTC. Its protein product is CASTRLAGGLEQFF.

This clonotype was counted ten times or more. The chain carries TRBV4-1 and TRBJ2-6; possible D gene TRBD1, 7 bases. V dropped 0 bases and J dropped 4 bases, with 19 bases sitting between them. The CDR3 has 19 amino acids. Germline V CDR1 and CDR2: MGHRA, YSYEKL. The CDR3 nucleotides read TGCGCCAGCAGCCAAGAGGGGCAGGGGGGATCGAGGGGGGCCAACGTCCTGACTTTC. Its protein is CASSQEGQGGSRGANVLTF.